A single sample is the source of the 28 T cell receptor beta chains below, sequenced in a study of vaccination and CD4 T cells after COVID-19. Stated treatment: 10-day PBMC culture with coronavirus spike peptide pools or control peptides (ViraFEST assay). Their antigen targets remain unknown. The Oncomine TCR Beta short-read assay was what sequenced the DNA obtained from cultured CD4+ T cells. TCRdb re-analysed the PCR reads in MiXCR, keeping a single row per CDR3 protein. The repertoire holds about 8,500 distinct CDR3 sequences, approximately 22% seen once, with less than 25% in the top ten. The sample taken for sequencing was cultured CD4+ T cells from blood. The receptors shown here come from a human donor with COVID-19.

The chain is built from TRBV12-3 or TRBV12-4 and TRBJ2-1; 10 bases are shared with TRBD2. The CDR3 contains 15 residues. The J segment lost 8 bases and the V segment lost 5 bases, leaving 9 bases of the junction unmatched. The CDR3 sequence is CASSQQAGGIYEQFF. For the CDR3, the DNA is TGTGCCAGCAGTCAACAAGCGGGGGGGATCTATGAGCAGTTCTTC.

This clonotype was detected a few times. CDR3 region: CASSEMNTEAFF. The CDR3 bases are TGCGCCAGCAGTGAAATGAACACTGAAGCTTTCTTT. The V and J genes are TRBV10-2 and TRBJ1-1; no definite D call. This CDR3 has 12 residues. Trimming removed 3 bases from V and 0 bases from J, with 2 bases in between. Germline CDR1 WSHSY, CDR2 SAAADI.

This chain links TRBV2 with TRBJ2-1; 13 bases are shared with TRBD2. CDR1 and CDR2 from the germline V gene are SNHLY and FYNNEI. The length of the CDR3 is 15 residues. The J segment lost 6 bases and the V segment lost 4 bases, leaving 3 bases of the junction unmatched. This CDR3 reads CASSGTSGGSNEQFF. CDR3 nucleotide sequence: TGTGCCAGCAGTGGGACTAGCGGGGGTTCCAATGAGCAGTTCTTC. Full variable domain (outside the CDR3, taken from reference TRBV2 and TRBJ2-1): EPEVTQTPSHQVTQMGQEVILRCVPISNHLYFYWYRQILGQKVEFLVSFYNNEISEKSEIFDDQFSVERPDGSNFTLKIRSTKLEDSAMYFCASSGTSGGSNEQFFGPGTRLTVL.

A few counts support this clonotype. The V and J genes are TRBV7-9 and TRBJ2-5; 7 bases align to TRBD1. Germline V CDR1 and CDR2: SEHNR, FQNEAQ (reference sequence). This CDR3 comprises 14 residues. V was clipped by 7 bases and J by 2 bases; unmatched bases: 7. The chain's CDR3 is CASTRTGDQETQYF. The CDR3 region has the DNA TGTGCCAGCACCCGGACAGGAGATCAAGAGACCCAGTACTTC.

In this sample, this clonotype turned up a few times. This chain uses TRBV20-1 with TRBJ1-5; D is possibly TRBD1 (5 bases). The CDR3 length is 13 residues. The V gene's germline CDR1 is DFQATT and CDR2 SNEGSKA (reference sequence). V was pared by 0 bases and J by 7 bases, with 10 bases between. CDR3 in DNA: TGCAGTGCTAGAGAGAGAGGGGAGCAGCCCCAGCATTTT. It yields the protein CSARERGEQPQHF.

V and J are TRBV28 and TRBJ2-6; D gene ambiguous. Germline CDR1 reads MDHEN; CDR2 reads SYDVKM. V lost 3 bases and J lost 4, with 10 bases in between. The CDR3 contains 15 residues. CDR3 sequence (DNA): TGTGCCAGCAGTTTGGTAGGGTCCGGGGCCAACGTCCTGACTTTC. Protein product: CASSLVGSGANVLTF.

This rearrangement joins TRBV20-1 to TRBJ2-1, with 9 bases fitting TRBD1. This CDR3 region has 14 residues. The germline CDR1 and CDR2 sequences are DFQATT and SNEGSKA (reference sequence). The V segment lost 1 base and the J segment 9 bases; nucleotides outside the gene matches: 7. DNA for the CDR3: TGCAGTGCTAGAGGACAGGGGGAACGGGGTGAGCAGTTCTTC. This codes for CSARGQGERGEQFF.

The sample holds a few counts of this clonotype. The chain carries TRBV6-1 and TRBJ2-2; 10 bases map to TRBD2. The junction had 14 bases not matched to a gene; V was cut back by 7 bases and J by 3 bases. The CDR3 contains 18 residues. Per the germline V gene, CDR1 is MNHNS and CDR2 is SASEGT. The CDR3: CASTSVRAGGSHTGELFF. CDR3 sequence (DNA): TGTGCCAGCACCTCTGTCCGAGCGGGGGGGTCCCACACCGGGGAGCTGTTTTTT.

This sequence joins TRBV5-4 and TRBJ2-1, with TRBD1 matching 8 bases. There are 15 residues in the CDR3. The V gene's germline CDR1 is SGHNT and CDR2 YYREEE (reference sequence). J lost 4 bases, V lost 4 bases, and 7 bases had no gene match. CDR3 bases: TGTGCCAGCAGCCAACGACAGGGGTTATACAATGAGCAGTTCTTC. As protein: CASSQRQGLYNEQFF.

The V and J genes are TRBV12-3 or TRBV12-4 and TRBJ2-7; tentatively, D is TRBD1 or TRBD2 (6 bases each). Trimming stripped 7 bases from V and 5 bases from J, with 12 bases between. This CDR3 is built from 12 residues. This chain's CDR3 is CASTIGGHEQYF. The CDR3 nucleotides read TGTGCCAGCACCATAGGGGGGCACGAGCAGTACTTC.

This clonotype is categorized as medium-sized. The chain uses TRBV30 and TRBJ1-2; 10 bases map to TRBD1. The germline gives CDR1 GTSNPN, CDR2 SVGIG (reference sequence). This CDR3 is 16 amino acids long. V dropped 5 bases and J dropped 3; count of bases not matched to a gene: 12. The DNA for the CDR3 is TGTGCCTGGGGGATTGTGACAGGGGGCTGGGACTATGGCTACACCTTC. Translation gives CAWGIVTGGWDYGYTF.

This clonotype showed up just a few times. The CDR3, as DNA: TGCAGCGTCGATCCGCAAGGGGTTGGGACTGAAGCTTTCTTT. Its protein is CSVDPQGVGTEAFF. V is TRBV29-1 and J is TRBJ1-1, with D perhaps matching TRBD1 (5 bases). V dropped 6 bases and J dropped 5 bases, with 19 bases sitting between them. The CDR3 spans 14 residues. From germline, CDR1 is SQVTM and CDR2 ANQGSEA.

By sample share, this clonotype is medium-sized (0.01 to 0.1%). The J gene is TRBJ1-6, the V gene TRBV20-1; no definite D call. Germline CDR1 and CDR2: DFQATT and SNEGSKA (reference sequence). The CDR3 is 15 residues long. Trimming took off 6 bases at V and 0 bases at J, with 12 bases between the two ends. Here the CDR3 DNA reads TGCAGTGCCAGAATAGTTAGCTCCTATAATTCACCCCTCCACTTT. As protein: CSARIVSSYNSPLHF.

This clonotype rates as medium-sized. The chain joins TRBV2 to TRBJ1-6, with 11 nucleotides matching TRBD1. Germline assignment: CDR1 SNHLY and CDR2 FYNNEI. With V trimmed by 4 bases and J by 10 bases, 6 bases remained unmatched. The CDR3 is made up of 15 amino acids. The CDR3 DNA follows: TGTGCCAGCAGTGGGGCCGGGACAGGGGGGTCACCCCTCCACTTT. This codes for CASSGAGTGGSPLHF.

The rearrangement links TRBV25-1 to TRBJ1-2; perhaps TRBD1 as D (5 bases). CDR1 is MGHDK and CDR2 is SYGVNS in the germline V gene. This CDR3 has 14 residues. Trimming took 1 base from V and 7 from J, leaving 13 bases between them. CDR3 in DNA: TGTGCCAGCAGTGAATTGGAGCAGGGCCGTGGCTACACCTTC. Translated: CASSELEQGRGYTF.

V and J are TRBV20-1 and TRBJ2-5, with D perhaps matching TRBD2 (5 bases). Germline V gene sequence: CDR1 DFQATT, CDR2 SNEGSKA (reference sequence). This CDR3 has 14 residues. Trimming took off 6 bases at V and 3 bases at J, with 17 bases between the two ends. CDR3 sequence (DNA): TGCAGTGCATACACTACGGGGTTTGAAGAGACCCAGTACTTC. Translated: CSAYTTGFEETQYF.

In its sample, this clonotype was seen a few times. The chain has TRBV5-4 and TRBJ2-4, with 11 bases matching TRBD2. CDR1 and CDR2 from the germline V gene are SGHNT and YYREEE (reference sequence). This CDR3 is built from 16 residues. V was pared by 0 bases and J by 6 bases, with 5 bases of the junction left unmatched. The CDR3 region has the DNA TGTGCCAGCAGCTTGGAGGGGACTAGCGGCTTAAACATTCAGTACTTC. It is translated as CASSLEGTSGLNIQYF.

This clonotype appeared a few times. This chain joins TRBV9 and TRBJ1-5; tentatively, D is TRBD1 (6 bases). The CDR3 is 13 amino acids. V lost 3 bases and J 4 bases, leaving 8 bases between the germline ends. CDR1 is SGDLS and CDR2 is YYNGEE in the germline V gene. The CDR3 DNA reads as TGTGCCAGCAGCGGGGGGCTGAATCAGCCCCAGCATTTT. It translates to CASSGGLNQPQHF.

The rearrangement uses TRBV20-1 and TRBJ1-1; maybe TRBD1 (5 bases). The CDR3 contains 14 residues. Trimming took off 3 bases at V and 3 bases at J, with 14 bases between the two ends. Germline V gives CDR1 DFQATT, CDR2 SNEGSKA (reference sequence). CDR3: CSASTLGGYTEAFF. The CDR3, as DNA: TGCAGTGCTAGCACCCTTGGGGGGTACACTGAAGCTTTCTTT.

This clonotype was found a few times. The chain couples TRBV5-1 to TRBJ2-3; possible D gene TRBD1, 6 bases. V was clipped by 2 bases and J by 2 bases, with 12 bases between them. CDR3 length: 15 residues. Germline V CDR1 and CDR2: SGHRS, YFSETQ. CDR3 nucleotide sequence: TGCGCCAGCAGCTTTAGGGGGTTATCCACAGATACGCAGTATTTT. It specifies CASSFRGLSTDTQYF.

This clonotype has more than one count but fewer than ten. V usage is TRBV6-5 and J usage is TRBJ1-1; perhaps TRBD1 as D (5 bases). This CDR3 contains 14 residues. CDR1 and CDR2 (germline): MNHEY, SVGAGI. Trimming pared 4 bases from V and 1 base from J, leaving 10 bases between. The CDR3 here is CASSSPTGNTEAFF. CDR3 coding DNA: TGTGCCAGCAGTTCCCCAACAGGGAACACTGAAGCTTTCTTT.

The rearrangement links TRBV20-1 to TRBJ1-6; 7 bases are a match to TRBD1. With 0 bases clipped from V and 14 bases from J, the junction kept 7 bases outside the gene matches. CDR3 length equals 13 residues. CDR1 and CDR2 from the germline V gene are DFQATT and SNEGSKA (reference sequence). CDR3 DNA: TGCAGTGCTAGAGATTCGACAGGGTTTACCCTCCACTTT. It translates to CSARDSTGFTLHF.

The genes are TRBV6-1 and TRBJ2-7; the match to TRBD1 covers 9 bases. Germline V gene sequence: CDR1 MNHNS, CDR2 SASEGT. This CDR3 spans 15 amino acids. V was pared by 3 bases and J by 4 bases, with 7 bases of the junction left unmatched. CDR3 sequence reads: CASSDPGQGIYEQYF. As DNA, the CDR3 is TGTGCCAGCAGTGACCCGGGACAGGGAATTTACGAGCAGTACTTC.

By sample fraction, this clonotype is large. CDR3: CAISRRRGNQPQHF. The CDR3 DNA reads as TGTGCCATCAGTCGGAGACGGGGCAATCAGCCCCAGCATTTT. The gene calls are TRBV10-3 and TRBJ1-5; D uncertain. V lost 5 bases and J lost 2, with 10 bases in between. The CDR3 has 14 residues. Germline CDR1 ENHRY, CDR2 SYGVKD.

CDR3 nucleotides: TGTGCCAGCAGCGTAGGGAATAGCAATCAGCCCCAGCATTTT. It translates to CASSVGNSNQPQHF. This chain links TRBV9 with TRBJ1-5; D is undetermined. Germline V gene data show CDR1 as SGDLS and CDR2 as YYNGEE. The V and J ends lost 0 bases and 0 bases respectively, with 4 bases between them. There are 14 residues in the CDR3.

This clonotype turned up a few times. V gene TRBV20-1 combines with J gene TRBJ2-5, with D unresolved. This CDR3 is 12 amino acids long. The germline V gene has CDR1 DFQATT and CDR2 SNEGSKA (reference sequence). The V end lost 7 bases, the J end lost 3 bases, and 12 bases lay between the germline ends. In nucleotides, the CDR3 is TGCAGTGGCGTAAGCACAGAAGAGACCCAGTACTTC. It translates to CSGVSTEETQYF.

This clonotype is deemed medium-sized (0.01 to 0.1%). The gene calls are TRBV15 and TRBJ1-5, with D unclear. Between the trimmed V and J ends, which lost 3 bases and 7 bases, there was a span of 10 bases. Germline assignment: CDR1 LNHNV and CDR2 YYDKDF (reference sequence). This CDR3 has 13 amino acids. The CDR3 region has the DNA TGTGCCACCAGCAGGGAGGGCGGCCAGCCCCAGCATTTT. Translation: CATSREGGQPQHF.

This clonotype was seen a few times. CDR3 protein: CASSLDKGSNQPQHF. In nucleotides, the CDR3 is TGTGCCAGCAGCTTAGACAAGGGTAGCAATCAGCCCCAGCATTTT. The rearrangement uses TRBV7-6 and TRBJ1-5, with unresolved D. Germline loops: CDR1 SGHVS, CDR2 FNYEAQ. V gave up 1 base and J gave up 0 bases, with 7 bases separating them. The CDR3 covers 15 residues.